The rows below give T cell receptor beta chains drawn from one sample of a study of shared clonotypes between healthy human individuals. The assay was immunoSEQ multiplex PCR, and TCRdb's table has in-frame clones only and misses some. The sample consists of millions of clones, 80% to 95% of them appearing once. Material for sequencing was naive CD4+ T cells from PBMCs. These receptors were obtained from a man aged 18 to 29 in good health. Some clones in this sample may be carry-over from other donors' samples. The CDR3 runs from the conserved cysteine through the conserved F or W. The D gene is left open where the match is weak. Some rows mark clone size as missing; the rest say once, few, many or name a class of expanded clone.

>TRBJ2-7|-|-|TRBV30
TGTGCCTCCCGGGCAGGGTCCTACGAGCAGTACTTC
CASRAGSYEQYF
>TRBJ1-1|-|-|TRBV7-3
TGTGCCAGCAGCTTCTCTCAGAACACTGAAGCTTTCTTT
CASSFSQNTEAFF
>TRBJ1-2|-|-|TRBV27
TGTGCCAGCAGTCTCAGGGGCGGCTATGGCTACACCTTC
CASSLRGGYGYTF
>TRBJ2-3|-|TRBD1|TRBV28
TGTGCCAGCAGTGCCCGACAGGGAAGGGATACGCAGTATTTT
CASSARQGRDTQYF
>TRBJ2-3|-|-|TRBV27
TGTGCCGCCCGGCGGGAACGCTACGATACGCAGTATTTT
CAARRERYDTQYF
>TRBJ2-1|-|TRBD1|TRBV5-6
TGTGCCAGCGCCGCCGGGACAGTGTATGAGCAGTTCTTC
CASAAGTVYEQFF
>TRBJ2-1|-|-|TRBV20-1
TGCAGTGTAGTATCGGCGCAGCAGTTCTTC
CSVVSAQQFF
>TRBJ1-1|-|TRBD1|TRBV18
TGTGCCAGCTCACCACTGACAGGGGGCTACACTGAAGCTTTCTTT
CASSPLTGGYTEAFF
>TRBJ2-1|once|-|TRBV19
TGTGCCAGTAGTGCTCCCCGGGCCCGATCCTACAATGAGCAGTTCTTC
CASSAPRARSYNEQFF
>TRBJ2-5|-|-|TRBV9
TGTGCCAGCAGCGGAGGACAGTTTCAAGAGACCCAGTACTTC
CASSGGQFQETQYF
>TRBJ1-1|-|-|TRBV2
TGTGCCAGCAGTGAAATTGTCGGCGCCTACACTGAAGCTTTCTTT
CASSEIVGAYTEAFF
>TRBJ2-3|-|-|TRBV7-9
TGTGCCAGCAGCTTAGAAAGGGGAACAGATACGCAGTATTTT
CASSLERGTDTQYF
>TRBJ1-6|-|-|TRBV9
TGTGCCAGCAGCACGCGGGGCCTAAACTCACCCCGCCACTTT
CASSTRGLNSPRHF
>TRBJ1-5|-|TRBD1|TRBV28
TGTGCCAGCAGTTTTCCCGGGACAGGGGCTGGGGGGCTGCCCCAGCATTTT
CASSFPGTGAGGLPQHF
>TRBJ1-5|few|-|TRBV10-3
TGTGCCGGGGGAGAGGCGGATCAGCCCCAGCATTTT
CAGGEADQPQHF
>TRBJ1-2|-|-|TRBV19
TGTGCCAGTAGTATGTCCACTATCTATGGCTACACCTTC
CASSMSTIYGYTF
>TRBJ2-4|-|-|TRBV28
TGTGCCAGCAGCCCCGGACCGAGGGTGATAAAAAACATTCAGTACTTC
CASSPGPRVIKNIQYF
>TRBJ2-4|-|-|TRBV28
TGTGCCAGCAGTTTAGCGGGATCGGGCAAAAACATTCAGTACTTC
CASSLAGSGKNIQYF
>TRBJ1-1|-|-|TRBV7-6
TGTGCCAGCAGCTTTGGGGGCCTTGGCACTGAAGCTTTCTTT
CASSFGGLGTEAFF
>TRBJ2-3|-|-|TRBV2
TGTGCCAGCAGAACGGTTAGGACAGATACGCAGTATTTT
CASRTVRTDTQYF
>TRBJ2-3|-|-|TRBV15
TGTGCCACCAGCAGAGATCCACAGGGTACGCAGTATTTT
CATSRDPQGTQYF
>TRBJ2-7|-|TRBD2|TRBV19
TGTGCCAGTAGTACTGGGCGGGAGGACGAGCAGTACTTC
CASSTGREDEQYF